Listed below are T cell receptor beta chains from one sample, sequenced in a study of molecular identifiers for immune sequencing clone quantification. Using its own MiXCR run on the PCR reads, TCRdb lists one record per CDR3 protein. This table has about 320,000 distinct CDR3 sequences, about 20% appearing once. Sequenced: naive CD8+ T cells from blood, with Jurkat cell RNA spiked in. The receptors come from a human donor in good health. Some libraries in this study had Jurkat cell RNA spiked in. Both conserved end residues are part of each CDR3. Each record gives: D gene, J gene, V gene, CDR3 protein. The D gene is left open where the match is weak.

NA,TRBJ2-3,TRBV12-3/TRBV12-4,CASSPGGPDTQYF
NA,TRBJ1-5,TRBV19,CASSITVLGALAQHF
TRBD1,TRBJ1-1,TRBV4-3,CASSAGQGIVTEAFF
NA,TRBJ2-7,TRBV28,CATKDVTYEQYF
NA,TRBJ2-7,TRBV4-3,CASSQASGSPYEQYF
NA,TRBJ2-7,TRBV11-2,CASSLGPGTPTYEQYF
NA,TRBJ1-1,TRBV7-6,CASSLEEGQATEAFF
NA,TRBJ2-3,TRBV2,CASRRQGFNPTGDTQYF
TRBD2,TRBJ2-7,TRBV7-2,CASREVVSGGFEQYF
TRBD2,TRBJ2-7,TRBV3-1,CASSQSAGLADEQYF
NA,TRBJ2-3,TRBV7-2,CASRFADTQYF
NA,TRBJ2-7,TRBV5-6,CASSWDRSSYEQYF
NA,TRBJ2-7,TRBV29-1,CSVTGLESSYEQYF
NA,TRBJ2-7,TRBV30,CAWSGVTTQGSHYEQYF
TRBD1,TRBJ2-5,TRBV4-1,CASSQTQGASGYF
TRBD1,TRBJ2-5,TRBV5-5,CAGSSDRGEETQYF
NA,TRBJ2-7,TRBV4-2,CASSPGEFAGAAYEQYF
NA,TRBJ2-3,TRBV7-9,CASSPDTTDTQYF
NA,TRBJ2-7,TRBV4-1,CASSPRESYEQYF
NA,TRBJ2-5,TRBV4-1,CASSQEGTERFETQYF
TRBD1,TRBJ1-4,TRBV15,CATSRPLDRGDPIEKLFF
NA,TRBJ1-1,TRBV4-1,CASRSPTEAFF
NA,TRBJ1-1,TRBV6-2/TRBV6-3,CASSYAYRVTEAFF
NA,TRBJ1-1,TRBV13,CASSLTVDTEAFF
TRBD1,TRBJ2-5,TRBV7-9,CASSPQKTGLSLAQYF
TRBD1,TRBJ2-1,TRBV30,CAWSKSEENRGYEQFF
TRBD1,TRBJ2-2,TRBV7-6,CASSLDPGQESGGELFF
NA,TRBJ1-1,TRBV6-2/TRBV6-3,CASSPLWDTEAFF
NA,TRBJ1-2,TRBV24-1,CATSGSDATPDRVYGYTF
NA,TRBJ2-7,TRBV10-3,CAISSDPGTASYEQYF
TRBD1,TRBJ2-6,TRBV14,CASSYGQGSANVLTF
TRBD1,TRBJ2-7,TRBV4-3,CASSQNRDRGYEQYF
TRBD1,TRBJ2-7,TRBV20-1,CSARPQGASLYEQYF
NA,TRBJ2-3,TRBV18,CASSPPDSPTDTQYF
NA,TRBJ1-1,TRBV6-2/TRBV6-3,CASSYWQVSTEAFF
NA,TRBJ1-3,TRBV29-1,CSVGGVDLISGSGNTIYF
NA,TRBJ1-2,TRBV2,CASSVPDANYGYTF
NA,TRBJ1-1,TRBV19,CASTPLVVPDTEAFF